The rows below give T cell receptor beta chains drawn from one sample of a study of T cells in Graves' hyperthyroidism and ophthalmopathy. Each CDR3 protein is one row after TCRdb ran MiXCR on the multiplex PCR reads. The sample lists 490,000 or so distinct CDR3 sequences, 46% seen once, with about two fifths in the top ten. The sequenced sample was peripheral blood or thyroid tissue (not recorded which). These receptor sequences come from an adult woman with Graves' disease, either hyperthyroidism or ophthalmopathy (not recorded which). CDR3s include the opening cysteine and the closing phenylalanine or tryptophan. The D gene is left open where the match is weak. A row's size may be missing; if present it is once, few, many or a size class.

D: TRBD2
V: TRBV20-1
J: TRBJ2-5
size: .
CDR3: CSASGLAGGPTETQYF
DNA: TGCAGTGCTTCGGGACTAGCGGGAGGGCCCACAGAGACCCAGTACTTC

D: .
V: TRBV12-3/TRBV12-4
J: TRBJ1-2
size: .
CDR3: CASSKGSYGYTF
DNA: TGTGCCAGCAGTAAGGGGAGCTATGGCTACACCTTC

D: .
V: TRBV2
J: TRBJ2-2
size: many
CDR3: CASSQGRTNTGELFF
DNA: TGTGCCAGCAGTCAAGGCAGGACGAACACCGGGGAGCTGTTTTTT

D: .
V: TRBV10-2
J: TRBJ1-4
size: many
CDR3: CASRAVATNEKLFF
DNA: TGCGCCAGCAGGGCAGTTGCAACTAATGAAAAACTGTTTTTT

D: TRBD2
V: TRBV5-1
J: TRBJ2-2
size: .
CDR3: CASYKLAGVPGELFF
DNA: TGCGCCAGCTACAAACTAGCGGGAGTACCCGGGGAGCTGTTTTTT

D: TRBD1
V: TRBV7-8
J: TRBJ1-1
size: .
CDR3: CASSPGTGVRNTEAFF
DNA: TGTGCCAGCTCACCGGGGACAGGGGTCCGGAACACTGAAGCTTTCTTT

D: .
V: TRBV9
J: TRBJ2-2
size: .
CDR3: CASSVTADTGELFF
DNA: TGTGCCAGCAGCGTTACAGCCGACACCGGGGAGCTGTTTTTT

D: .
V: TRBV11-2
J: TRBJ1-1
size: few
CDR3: CASSLDRGGGRSEAFF
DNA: TGTGCCAGCAGCTTAGATCGGGGCGGGGGCCGTTCCGAAGCTTTCTTT

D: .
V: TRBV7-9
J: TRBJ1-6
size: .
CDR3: CASSSKKAPLHF
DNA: TGTGCCAGCAGCTCAAAAAAGGCGCCCCTCCACTTT

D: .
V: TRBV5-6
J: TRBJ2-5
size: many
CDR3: CASSFRDGGETQYF
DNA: TGTGCCAGCAGCTTCCGGGACGGCGGGGAGACCCAGTACTTC

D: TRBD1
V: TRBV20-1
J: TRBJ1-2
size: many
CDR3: CSASTGWVYGYTF
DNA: TGCAGTGCGTCGACAGGGTGGGTCTATGGCTACACCTTC

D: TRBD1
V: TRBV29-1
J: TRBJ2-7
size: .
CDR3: CSVVDTGEGYEQYF
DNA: TGCAGCGTTGTGGATACAGGGGAAGGCTACGAGCAGTACTTC

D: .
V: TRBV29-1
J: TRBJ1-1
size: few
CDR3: CSVEGLTEAFF
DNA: TGCAGCGTAGAGGGACTAACTGAAGCTTTCTTT

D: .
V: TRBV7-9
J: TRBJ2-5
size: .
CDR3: CASSSDRRGVFFAETQYF
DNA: TGTGCCAGCAGTTCCGATAGGAGGGGGGTTTTCTTTGCGGAGACCCAGTACTTC

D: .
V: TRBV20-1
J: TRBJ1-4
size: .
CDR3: CSASSSGNEKLFF
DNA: TGCAGTGCTAGTTCCAGCGGGAATGAAAAACTGTTTTTT

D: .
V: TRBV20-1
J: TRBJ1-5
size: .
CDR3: CSAEELGRNQPQHF
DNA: TGCAGTGCTGAGGAATTGGGAAGAAATCAGCCCCAGCATTTT

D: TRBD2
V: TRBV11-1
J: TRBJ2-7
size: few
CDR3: CASSSVVAGVHEQYF
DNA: TGTGCCAGCAGCTCGGTGGTAGCGGGAGTACACGAGCAGTACTTC

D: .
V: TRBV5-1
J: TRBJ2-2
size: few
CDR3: CASSLESAGELFF
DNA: TGCGCCAGCAGCTTGGAGAGTGCCGGGGAGCTGTTTTTT

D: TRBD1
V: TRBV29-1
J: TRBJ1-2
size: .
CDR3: CSVNRGDNYGYTF
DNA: TGCAGCGTCAACAGGGGTGATAACTATGGCTACACCTTC

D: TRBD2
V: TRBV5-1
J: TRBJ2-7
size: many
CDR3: CASSPGLAGAQYF
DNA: TGCGCCAGCAGCCCGGGACTAGCGGGAGCCCAATACTTC

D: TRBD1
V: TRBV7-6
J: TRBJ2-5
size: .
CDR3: CASSTSGGLSKTQYF
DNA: TGTGCCAGCAGCACCTCAGGGGGCTTGTCTAAGACCCAGTACTTC

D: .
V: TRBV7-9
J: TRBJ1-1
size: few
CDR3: CASNLHENTEAFF
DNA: TGTGCCAGCAACCTGCACGAGAACACTGAAGCTTTCTTT

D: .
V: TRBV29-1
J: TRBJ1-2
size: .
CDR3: CSVSQLQGKANYGYTF
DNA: TGCAGCGTGTCCCAGCTACAGGGAAAAGCTAACTATGGCTACACCTTC

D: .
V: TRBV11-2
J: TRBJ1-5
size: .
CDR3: CASSLSGYSQPQHF
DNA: TGTGCCAGCAGCTTATCAGGGTATAGTCAGCCCCAGCATTTT

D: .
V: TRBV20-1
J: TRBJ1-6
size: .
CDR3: CSAREGSSPLHF
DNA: TGCAGTGCTAGGGAGGGATCTTCACCCCTCCACTTT

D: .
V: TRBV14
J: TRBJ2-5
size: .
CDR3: CASSQEDTQYF
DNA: TGTGCCAGCAGCCAAGAGGATACCCAGTACTTC

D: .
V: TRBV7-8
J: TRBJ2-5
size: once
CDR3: CASSNRTGRGLGTQYF
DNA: TGTGCCAGCAGCAACCGCACCGGTCGGGGGTTAGGGACCCAGTACTTC

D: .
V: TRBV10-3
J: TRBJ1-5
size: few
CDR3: CAIRGTQQPQHF
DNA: TGTGCCATCAGGGGGACGCAGCAGCCCCAGCATTTT

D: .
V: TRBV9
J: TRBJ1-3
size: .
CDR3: CASSIQGPRSGNTIYF
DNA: TGTGCCAGCAGCATTCAGGGACCGCGCTCTGGAAACACCATATATTTT

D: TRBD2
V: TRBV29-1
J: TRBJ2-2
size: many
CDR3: CSVEDGTGGTGELFF
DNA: TGCAGCGTTGAAGATGGTACGGGGGGGACCGGGGAGCTGTTTTTT

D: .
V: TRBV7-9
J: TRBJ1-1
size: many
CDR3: CASSLLGKGTEAFF
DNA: TGTGCCAGCAGCTTATTGGGGAAGGGCACTGAAGCTTTCTTT

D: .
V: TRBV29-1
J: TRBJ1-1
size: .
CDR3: CSVDPGGLEAFF
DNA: TGCAGCGTTGATCCGGGAGGCCTGGAAGCTTTCTTT

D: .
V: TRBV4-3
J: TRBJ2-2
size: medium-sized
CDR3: CASSQDVGSAGELFF
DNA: TGCGCCAGCAGCCAAGATGTCGGGTCGGCCGGGGAGCTGTTTTTT

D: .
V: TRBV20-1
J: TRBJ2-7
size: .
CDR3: CSARDRRLPAYEQYF
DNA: TGCAGTGCTAGAGATAGGAGACTGCCGGCCTACGAGCAGTACTTC

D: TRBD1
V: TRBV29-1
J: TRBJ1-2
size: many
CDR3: CSVTTGGGYGYTF
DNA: TGCAGCGTTACTACAGGGGGCGGCTATGGCTACACCTTC

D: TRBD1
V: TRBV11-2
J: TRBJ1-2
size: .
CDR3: CASSSGRDRGGPGYTF
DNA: TGTGCCAGCAGCTCTGGCCGGGACAGGGGAGGCCCTGGCTACACCTTC

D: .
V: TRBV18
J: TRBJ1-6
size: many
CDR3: CASSPNAVNSPLHF
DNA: TGTGCCAGCTCACCAAACGCGGTGAATTCACCCCTCCACTTT

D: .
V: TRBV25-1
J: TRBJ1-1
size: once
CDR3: CASRPGGRPEAFF
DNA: TGTGCCAGCAGACCTGGAGGGAGGCCTGAAGCTTTCTTT

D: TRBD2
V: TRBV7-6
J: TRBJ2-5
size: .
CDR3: CASSTGSGDGETQYF
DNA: TGTGCCAGCAGCACCGGGAGCGGGGATGGTGAGACCCAGTACTTC

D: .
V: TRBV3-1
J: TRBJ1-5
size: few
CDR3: CASSRLNQPQHF
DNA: TGTGCCAGCAGCCGGCTGAACCAGCCCCAGCATTTT

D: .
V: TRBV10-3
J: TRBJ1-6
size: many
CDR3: CAISDRDIPNSPLHF
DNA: TGTGCCATCAGCGACCGGGACATTCCTAATTCACCCCTCCACTTT

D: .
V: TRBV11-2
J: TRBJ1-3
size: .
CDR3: CASSQTGSSGNTIYF
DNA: TGTGCCAGCAGCCAAACGGGTTCCTCTGGAAACACCATATATTTT

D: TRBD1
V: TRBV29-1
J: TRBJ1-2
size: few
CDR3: CSVDGGGVDRANGYTF
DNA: TGCAGCGTTGATGGAGGGGGGGTAGACAGGGCAAATGGCTACACCTTC

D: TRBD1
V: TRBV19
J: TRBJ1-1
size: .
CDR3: CASSISPGQGNTEAFF
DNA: TGTGCCAGTAGTATAAGCCCCGGACAGGGGAACACTGAAGCTTTCTTT

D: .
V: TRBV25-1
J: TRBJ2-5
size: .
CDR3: CAQGRVGQTQYF
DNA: TGTGCCCAGGGGCGGGTCGGGCAGACCCAGTACTTC

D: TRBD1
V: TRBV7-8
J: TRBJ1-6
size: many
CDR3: CASSPRDRSYNSPLHF
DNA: TGTGCCAGCAGCCCTAGGGACAGGTCATATAATTCACCCCTCCACTTT

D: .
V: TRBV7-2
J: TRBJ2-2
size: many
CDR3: CASSLVSTGELFF
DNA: TGTGCCAGCAGCTTAGTCTCCACCGGGGAGCTGTTTTTT

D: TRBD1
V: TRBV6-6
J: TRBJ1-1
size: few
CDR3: CASSLTGARMNTEAFF
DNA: TGTGCCAGCAGTTTGACAGGGGCGAGAATGAACACTGAAGCTTTCTTT

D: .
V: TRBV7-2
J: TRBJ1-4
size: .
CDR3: CASSPQGQANEKLFF
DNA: TGTGCCAGCAGCCCCCAGGGGCAAGCTAATGAAAAACTGTTTTTT

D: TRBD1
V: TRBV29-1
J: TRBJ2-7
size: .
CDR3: CSVDTGTGATEQYF
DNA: TGCAGCGTTGACACCGGGACAGGGGCGACCGAGCAGTACTTC

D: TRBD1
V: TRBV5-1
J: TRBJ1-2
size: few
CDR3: CASSAGQAVYGYTF
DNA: TGCGCCAGCAGCGCGGGACAGGCAGTGTATGGCTACACCTTC

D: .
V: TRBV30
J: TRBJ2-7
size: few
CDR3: CAWSAGEVIEQYF
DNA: TGTGCCTGGAGTGCAGGGGAAGTAATTGAGCAGTACTTC

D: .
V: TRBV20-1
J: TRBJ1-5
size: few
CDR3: CSAEISSGGNQPQHF
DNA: TGCAGTGCCGAGATCTCTTCAGGGGGCAATCAGCCCCAGCATTTT

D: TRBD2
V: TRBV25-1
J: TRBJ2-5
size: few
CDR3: CASSASGSAYETQYF
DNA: TGTGCCAGCAGTGCGAGCGGGAGTGCTTATGAGACCCAGTACTTC